This T cell receptor (beta chain) was sequenced in a study of blood T cell repertoires in COVID-19. About the research overall: Samples representing acute and convalescent COVID-19 were sourced from the United States, Italy and Spain. PBMCs, B-cell-depleted T cells, or T cells were the source of the cDNA or gDNA that made up the material.

The CDR3 spans 20 residues. The junction had 18 bases not matched to a gene; V was cut back by 5 bases and J by 1 base. CDR1 GTSNPN and CDR2 SVGIG come from the germline V gene (reference sequence). Sequenced by immunoSEQ multiplex PCR; TCRdb stores in-frame clones only, minus some. Of approximately 260,000 clones listed, 80% to 90% were seen once; the top ten hold around 4.1%. This clone was detected once. Across about two dozen US areas, participants ranged in age from about 18 to 90 years. Sequencing was carried out using PBMCs or T cells enriched from blood (not recorded which). The gene calls are TRBV30 and TRBJ2-1; 12 positions agree with TRBD2. The sequence derives from a young man with acute COVID-19. The DNA of the CDR3 is TGTGCCTGGGCCCAATTGCATCTAGCGGGAGGGCCCGTTTCCTACAATGAGCAGTTCTTC. The encoded protein is CAWAQLHLAGGPVSYNEQFF.